Sequencing of this T cell receptor beta chain was carried out in a study of shared clonotypes between healthy human individuals. Broader study findings: Incompleteness in sorted-subset sequencing, despite large depth, was shown by rarefaction. Naive CD4 clonotype sharing across a few donors was approximately 5%. Clonotypes shared by all four donors outscored non-shared clonotypes in generation probability.

CD45RO+ cells joined CCR7-negative CD45RA+ TemRA cells to form CD8 memory. As for this clone: Its specificity is not known. One end of the junction fails to match germline, which may point to a read error.

This CDR3 region has 14 residues. Germline V gene sequence: CDR1 MNHEY, CDR2 SVGAGI. Using immunoSEQ multiplex PCR, the repertoire was profiled, and TCRdb retains in-frame clones only, with some absent. The data show under 150,000 clones, with around 66% seen just once and around 25% held by the top ten. Sequenced material: memory CD8+ T cells sorted from blood. Subset: CD45RO+ cells pooled with CCR7-negative TemRA cells. The V and J genes are TRBV6-5 and TRBJ1-5; D gene ambiguous. The sequence was obtained from a woman aged 25 to 39 in good health. The chain's CDR3 is CASSDSAESGPQHF. Written as DNA, the CDR3 is TGTGCCAGCAGTGACTCAGCTGAATCGGGGCCCCAGCATTTT.